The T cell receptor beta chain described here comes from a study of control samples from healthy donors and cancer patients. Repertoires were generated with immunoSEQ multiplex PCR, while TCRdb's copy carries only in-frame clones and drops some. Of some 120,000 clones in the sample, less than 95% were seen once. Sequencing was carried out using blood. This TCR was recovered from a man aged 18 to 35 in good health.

CDR3 DNA sequence: TGTGCCAGCAGTTACAGGGTTGGCACCGGGGAGCTGTTTTTT. This translates into CASSYRVGTGELFF. The chain carries TRBV5-6 and TRBJ2-2; perhaps TRBD1 as D (6 bases). CDR3 length: 14 amino acids. Germline V gene lookup returns CDR1 SGHDT and CDR2 YYEEEE. V lost 5 bases and J lost 4, with 12 bases in between. Together with reference TRBV5-6 and TRBJ2-2, the CDR3 gives the full variable domain: DAGVTQSPTHLIKTRGQQVTLRCSPKSGHDTVSWYQQALGQGPQFIFQYYEEEERQRGNFPDRFSGHQFPNYSSELNVNALLLGDSALYLCASSYRVGTGELFFGEGSRLTVL.